The T cell receptor (beta chain) described here comes from a study of Graves' ophthalmopathy and Graves' hyperthyroidism. RNA transcripts were the source from which TCR beta CDR3 regions were amplified. An initial RT-PCR round employing HTBI primers preceded a second-round multiplex PCR. TCRdb reprocessed the multiplex PCR reads via MiXCR and lists one record per CDR3 protein. This table has over 650,000 distinct CDR3 sequences, 35% to 45% appearing once. CDR3 length equals 13 residues. From germline, CDR1 is SGHVS and CDR2 FNYEAQ. V dropped 4 bases and J dropped 5 bases, with 12 bases sitting between them. A duration under 3 months, NOSPECS ≥4, CAS ≥3 and moderate-to-severe activity characterized the donors with ophthalmopathy. This clonotype was seen repeatedly, ten times or more.

Sample: peripheral blood. The sequence came from an adult man with Graves' ophthalmopathy. This chain joins TRBV7-6 and TRBJ2-7; a weak D match, TRBD1 (5 bases). The CDR3 DNA is TGTGCCAGCAGCTCCTCGAAGGGGCACGAGCAGTACTTC. Translation: CASSSSKGHEQYF.